Below, 16 T cell receptor beta chains from the same sample are listed, as sequenced in a study of beta chain features in type 1 diabetes. The entirety of the isolated RNA underwent reverse transcription, so expressed TCRB transcripts were sequenced. The method was immunoSEQ multiplex PCR; TCRdb's version includes in-frame clones alone and lacks a portion of them. The data contain some 360,000 clones, 20% of them seen just once; the ten biggest clones take up about 0.044%. Material: naive CD4+ T cells from blood. The receptors originated from a woman between 18 and 30 years old in good health.

This chain links TRBV18 with TRBJ1-5; D is unresolved. The germline V gene encodes CDR1 KGHSH and CDR2 LQKENI. V was clipped by 0 bases and J by 1 base, with 4 bases between them. This CDR3 is built from 14 residues. As DNA, the CDR3 is TGTGCCAGCTCACCACCCGGGAGCAATCAGCCCCAGCATTTT. Amino acid sequence: CASSPPGSNQPQHF. The full variable domain, completed using reference TRBV18 and TRBJ1-5, is NAGVMQNPRHLVRRRGQEARLRCSPMKGHSHVYWYRQLPEEGLKFMVYLQKENIIDESGMPKERFSAEFPKEGPSILRIQQVVRGDSAAYFCASSPPGSNQPQHFGDGTRLSIL.

The chain employs TRBV5-1 and TRBJ2-5; no reliable D call. Germline-derived CDR1 and CDR2 are SGHRS and YFSETQ. The V and J ends lost 0 bases and 5 bases respectively, with 14 bases between them. This CDR3 spans 15 amino acids. The CDR3 loop is CASSLAVLLGETQYF. The CDR3 DNA reads as TGCGCCAGCAGCTTGGCCGTCCTGCTGGGCGAGACCCAGTACTTC.

A few counts support this clone. The rearrangement uses TRBV7-6 and TRBJ2-3; TRBD2 aligns across 9 bases. CDR1 is SGHVS, CDR2 FNYEAQ, per germline. With 1 base clipped from V and 3 bases from J, the junction kept 2 bases outside the gene matches. This CDR3 region has 15 residues. In DNA form, the CDR3 reads TGTGCCAGCAGCTTAGTTAGCGGGAGTACAGATACGCAGTATTTT. Encoded protein: CASSLVSGSTDTQYF. Full variable domain (remainder filled in from reference TRBV7-6 and TRBJ2-3): GAGVSQSPRYKVTKRGQDVALRCDPISGHVSLYWYRQALGQGPEFLTYFNYEAQQDKSGLPNDRFSAERPEGSISTLTIQRTEQRDSAMYRCASSLVSGSTDTQYFGPGTRLTVL.

This clone was recorded a few times. The chain employs TRBV5-1 and TRBJ2-3; 8 bases are shared with TRBD2. The germline V gene has CDR1 SGHRS and CDR2 YFSETQ. There are 14 residues in the CDR3. V gave up 7 bases and J gave up 2 bases; unmatched junction bases: 6. The CDR3: CASRTSPTTDTQYF. In DNA form, the CDR3 reads TGCGCCAGCCGGACTAGCCCGACCACAGATACGCAGTATTTT.

This clone was picked up a small number of times. J is TRBJ1-6 and V is TRBV7-2; no firm D call. The length of the CDR3 is 16 residues. Trimming pared 1 base from V and 0 bases from J, leaving 7 bases between. Germline lookup yields CDR1 SGHTA and CDR2 FQGNSA. The DNA of the CDR3 is TGTGCCAGCAGCTTAGATACTGCCTCCTATAATTCACCCCTCCACTTT. Translation: CASSLDTASYNSPLHF.

The V gene is TRBV5-1, the J gene TRBJ2-3; 10 bases are a match to TRBD2. V was clipped by 2 bases and J by 6 bases; unmatched bases: 6. The CDR3 sequence is 15 residues long. Germline-derived CDR1 and CDR2 are SGHRS and YFSETQ. CDR3 bases: TGCGCCAGCAGCTTCGATGGGACTAGCGCTGATACGCAGTATTTT. It encodes CASSFDGTSADTQYF.

This clone was seen only a few times. V usage is TRBV5-4 and J usage is TRBJ1-4, with D tentatively TRBD1 (6 bases). CDR1 and CDR2 (germline): SGHNT, YYREEE (reference sequence). V was clipped by 1 base and J by 4 bases, with 8 bases between them. The CDR3 covers 14 residues. The CDR3 protein is CASSLQGINEKLFF. The CDR3 nucleotides read TGTGCCAGCAGCTTGCAGGGGATTAATGAAAAACTGTTTTTT.

Only a few counts were recorded for this clone. The genes are TRBV6-6 and TRBJ2-2; 7 bases fit TRBD2. Germline V gene lookup returns CDR1 MNHNY and CDR2 SVGAGI (reference sequence). The length of the CDR3 is 15 residues. J was trimmed by 3 bases and V by 8 bases; bases with no gene match: 9. CDR3 protein: CASPPRAGDTGELFF. The CDR3 nucleotides are TGTGCCAGCCCTCCCCGGGCGGGGGACACCGGGGAGCTGTTTTTT.

The rearrangement uses TRBV7-3 and TRBJ2-1, with D maybe TRBD2 (7 bases). The CDR3 has 13 amino acids. Germline V gene lookup returns CDR1 SGHTA and CDR2 FQGTGA. V lost 4 bases to trimming and J lost 15 bases, with 19 bases between them. The CDR3 region is CASSSQEGGARFF. CDR3 bases: TGTGCCAGCAGCTCTCAAGAGGGGGGGGCTCGGTTCTTC.

This clone turned up a few times. The chain couples TRBV30 to TRBJ2-7, with 7 bases aligning to TRBD2. The V gene's germline CDR1 is GTSNPN and CDR2 SVGIG (reference sequence). The CDR3 contains 13 residues. The V and J ends lost 2 bases and 6 bases, in that order; junction bases with no gene match: 7. The CDR3 nucleotides read TGTGCCTGGAGTAGAAGCGGGGTGGCCGAGCAGTACTTC. Protein sequence: CAWSRSGVAEQYF.

The J gene is TRBJ2-1, the V gene TRBV18, with a possible D match to TRBD1 (6 bases). Germline CDR1 is KGHSH and CDR2 is LQKENI. V was clipped by 3 bases and J by 9 bases, with 18 bases between them. The CDR3 totals 15 residues. The DNA of the CDR3 is TGTGCCAGCTCACCCTCGACAGGCCGAGGCGGTGAGCAGTTCTTC. As protein: CASSPSTGRGGEQFF. The variable domain in full, with the rest retrieved from reference TRBV18 and TRBJ2-1, is NAGVMQNPRHLVRRRGQEARLRCSPMKGHSHVYWYRQLPEEGLKFMVYLQKENIIDESGMPKERFSAEFPKEGPSILRIQQVVRGDSAAYFCASSPSTGRGGEQFFGPGTRLTVL.

The J gene is TRBJ2-5, the V gene TRBV29-1, with a possible D match to TRBD1 (5 bases). Germline loops: CDR1 SQVTM, CDR2 ANQGSEA. Deletions cut 3 bases from V and 4 bases from J, with 12 bases between. The CDR3 covers 13 residues. This chain's CDR3 is CSVEVIGAETQYF. The DNA for the CDR3 is TGCAGCGTTGAGGTTATAGGGGCAGAGACCCAGTACTTC.

In its sample, this clone was seen a few times. The chain has TRBV5-1 and TRBJ2-3; D is possibly TRBD2 (7 bases). Germline V gene lookup returns CDR1 SGHRS and CDR2 YFSETQ. V was cut by 4 bases and J by 5 bases, with 17 bases left in between. The CDR3 consists of 15 residues. CDR3 protein: CASSPRGADEDTQYF. The DNA of the CDR3 is TGCGCCAGCAGCCCCCGGGGGGCCGATGAAGATACGCAGTATTTT.

The sample holds a few counts of this clone. Distinct nucleotide sequences in the sample also encode this CDR3. This chain joins TRBV30 and TRBJ2-5; D unclear. The V end was cut by 2 bases, the J end by 4 bases, with 5 bases between. The CDR3 sequence is 11 residues long. Germline V lookup: CDR1 GTSNPN, CDR2 SVGIG (reference sequence). Here the CDR3 DNA reads TGTGCCTGGAGTTCTTTAGAGACCCAGTACTTC. Its translation: CAWSSLETQYF.

Comment on this clone: One junction end does not reproduce the germline sequence, and a read error may be involved. This chain links TRBV5-4 with TRBJ2-7, with 7 bases identical to TRBD2. This CDR3 spans 14 amino acids. Germline V gene lookup returns CDR1 SGHNT and CDR2 YYREEE (reference sequence). The CDR3 sequence is CASRPSGTSHEQYF. In nucleotides, the CDR3 is TGTGCCAGCAGGCCCAGCGGGACCTCCCACGAGCAGTACTTC.

This clone was observed a handful of times. This chain connects TRBV30 to TRBJ1-5; D remains unclear. Per germline, CDR1 GTSNPN and CDR2 SVGIG (reference sequence). Between the trimmed V and J ends, which lost 2 bases and 3 bases, there was a span of 8 bases. The CDR3 totals 13 residues. The CDR3 reads CAWSSGDNQPQHF. DNA for the CDR3: TGTGCCTGGAGTAGCGGGGACAATCAGCCCCAGCATTTT.